This T cell receptor (beta chain) was captured in a study of OX40 agonist ivuxolimab in advanced cancers. Study conclusions and caveats: Both blood CD4+ and CD8+ T cells showed clonal growth by week 6 at 0.1 to 3.0 mg/kg.

CDR3 length: 15 amino acids. The V gene end was trimmed by 2 bases and the J gene end by 7 bases; junction bases not matched to a gene: 8. The V gene's germline CDR1 is KGHSH and CDR2 LQKENI. As regards this clone: Its target is unknown.

Here immunoSEQ multiplex PCR was the method, and the copy in TCRdb shows in-frame clones only, minus some. This sample has 80,000 or so clones, with about 90% found just once. V usage is TRBV18 and J usage is TRBJ2-1; 7 nucleotides agree with TRBD1. The specimen was CD4+ or CD8+ T cells sorted from blood, collected in a trial of the OX40 agonist ivuxolimab. The sequence was obtained from an adult with an advanced solid tumor such as melanoma, head and neck, liver or kidney cancer. CDR3 in amino acids: CASSPFDRVGNEQFF. Written as DNA, the CDR3 is TGTGCCAGCTCACCATTTGACAGGGTGGGGAATGAGCAGTTCTTC.